These 18 T cell receptor beta chains originate from one sample sequenced in a study of blood T cells in healthy people across ages. For the second PCR, which ran for about 7 to 11 cycles, a sample-barcoded 5' primer and a J-beta primer mix were used. TCRdb called the 5' RACE reads again in MiXCR, with one record for every CDR3 protein. In the table there are around 1,700,000 distinct CDR3 sequences, 28% of which are singletons. The specimen sequenced was blood. These receptors were taken from a woman aged 30 to 39 in good health.

This clonotype was counted many times. The CDR3 loop is CASSEMGYEQYF. The DNA for the CDR3 is TGTGCCAGCAGTGAAATGGGATACGAGCAGTACTTC. V and J are TRBV6-1 and TRBJ2-7; the D is unclear. Trimming shortened V by 2 bases and J by 4 bases, and 6 bases separated the two germline ends. The CDR3 consists of 12 residues. Germline CDR1 is MNHNS and CDR2 is SASEGT.

This clonotype was seen only a few times. The chain has TRBV7-2 and TRBJ2-1; TRBD1 is a possible D gene (5 bases). Germline loops: CDR1 SGHTA, CDR2 FQGNSA. The ends were cut back, 5 bases at V and 6 bases at J, with 14 bases in the middle. The CDR3 has 14 amino acids. CDR3 coding DNA: TGTGCCAGCAGCAGCTTGGAAGACAGCAATGAGCAGTTCTTC. Its translation: CASSSLEDSNEQFF.

This clonotype showed up just a few times. The gene calls are TRBV4-3 and TRBJ2-1; the match to TRBD2 covers 10 bases. Germline-derived CDR1 and CDR2 are LGHNA and YSLEER. This CDR3 is built from 17 residues. The ends lost 0 bases at V and 9 bases at J; junction bases unmatched: 11. CDR3 in DNA: TGCGCCAGCAGCCAAGATCGGACTAGCGGAGGGTACGGTGAGCAGTTCTTC. Translated, it gives CASSQDRTSGGYGEQFF.

The CDR3 reads CASSLVTSPGYNEQFF. The CDR3 nucleotides read TGTGCCAGCAGCTTAGTTACTAGCCCTGGCTACAATGAGCAGTTCTTC. The rearrangement uses TRBV7-9 and TRBJ2-1, with D possibly being TRBD2 (6 bases). The CDR3 consists of 16 residues. Per germline, CDR1 SEHNR and CDR2 FQNEAQ (reference sequence). V lost 1 base and J lost 3, with 13 bases in between. Using reference TRBV7-9 and TRBJ2-1 for the parts outside the CDR3, the full variable domain is DTGVSQNPRHKITKRGQNVTFRCDPISEHNRLYWYRQTLGQGPEFLTYFQNEAQLEKSRLLSDRFSAERPKGSFSTLEIQRTEQGDSAMYLCASSLVTSPGYNEQFFGPGTRLTVL.

V gene TRBV9 combines with J gene TRBJ1-5; D perhaps matches TRBD1 (6 bases). Germline CDR1 and CDR2: SGDLS and YYNGEE. The CDR3 has 15 amino acids. V was pared by 3 bases and J by 6 bases, with 16 bases between. Here the CDR3 DNA reads TGTGCCAGCAGCGCCGAAACAGGGTCCGGTCAGCCCCAGCATTTT. Translation gives CASSAETGSGQPQHF.

This rearrangement joins TRBV7-2 to TRBJ2-1; 11 bases match TRBD2. The J call is doubtful: the DNA matches TRBJ2-7 better. This CDR3 region has 15 residues. Germline CDR1 reads SGHTA; CDR2 reads FQGNSA. Here the CDR3 reads CASSVAGGAYNEQYF. CDR3 nucleotides: TGTGCCAGCAGTGTAGCGGGGGGGGCCTACAATGAGCAGTACTTC.

There are a few counts of this clonotype. The gene calls are TRBV18 and TRBJ2-1, with 7 bases matching TRBD1. CDR1 is KGHSH and CDR2 is LQKENI in the germline V gene. V shed 6 bases, J shed 4 bases, and the junction held 6 bases outside the gene matches. This CDR3 has 14 amino acids. The CDR3 bases are TGTGCCAGCTCCCGAGTGGGACAGTACAATGAGCAGTTCTTC. This translates into CASSRVGQYNEQFF.

This clonotype showed up just a few times. J is TRBJ2-1 and V is TRBV2; 7 bases fit TRBD2. V lost 8 bases to trimming and J lost 5 bases; unmatched junction nucleotides: 6. The CDR3 runs 13 residues. CDR1 and CDR2 from the germline V gene are SNHLY and FYNNEI. The CDR3 DNA is TGTGCCAGCGGGGGGGGGATAAACAATGAGCAGTTCTTC. This sequence encodes CASGGGINNEQFF.

This clonotype turned up a few times. The J gene is TRBJ1-2, the V gene TRBV6-5, with D possibly being TRBD1 (6 bases). V was cut by 6 bases and J by 4 bases, with 15 bases left in between. CDR3 length equals 14 residues. Per the germline V gene, CDR1 is MNHEY and CDR2 is SVGAGI. The CDR3, as DNA: TGTGCCAGCAGACGGGGGGCGCGTATCTATGGCTACACCTTC. Protein: CASRRGARIYGYTF.

About this clonotype: A much larger clone differs by one base, so this may be a read error. This sequence joins TRBV15 and TRBJ2-4, with unresolved D. Trimming left V 0 bases short and J 13 bases short, with 22 bases between. Per the germline V gene, CDR1 is LNHNV and CDR2 is YYDKDF (reference sequence). The CDR3 loop spans 16 amino acids. CDR3 bases: TGTGCCACCAGCAGAGAGTCAGGATGGTCCTACAATGAGCAGTACTTC. The encoded protein is CATSRESGWSYNEQYF. Based on the CDR3 plus reference TRBV15 and TRBJ2-4, the full variable domain is DAMVIQNPRYQVTQFGKPVTLSCSQTLNHNVMYWYQQKSSQAPKLLFHYYDKDFNNEADTPDNFQSRRPNTSFCFLDIRSPGLGDTAMYLCATSRESGWSYNEQYFGAGTRLSVL.

This clonotype appeared many times. J is TRBJ2-5 and V is TRBV7-2; D is unresolved. Germline V CDR1 and CDR2: SGHTA, FQGNSA. The CDR3 contains 13 residues. V was cut by 2 bases and J by 4 bases, with 8 bases left in between. The CDR3 coding sequence is TGTGCCAGCAGCTTACCAGAAACAGAGACCCAGTACTTC. It codes for CASSLPETETQYF.

Ten or more counts support this clonotype. The chain carries TRBV29-1 and TRBJ2-3, with 8 bases matching TRBD2. This CDR3 is 13 amino acids long. J lost 8 bases, V lost 5 bases, and 9 bases had no gene match. The V gene's germline CDR1 is SQVTM and CDR2 ANQGSEA. The CDR3 DNA reads as TGCAGCGTTATTCGGGAGGGAGGCGGTACGCAGTATTTT. It translates to CSVIREGGGTQYF.

The chain employs TRBV14 and TRBJ1-2; 9 positions match TRBD1. J was trimmed by 5 bases and V by 2 bases; bases with no gene match: 9. Germline values: CDR1 SGHDN, CDR2 FVKESK. CDR3 size: 16 residues. In DNA, the CDR3 is TGTGCCAGCAGCCAACAGAGGACAGGGGAGAAGTATGGCTACACCTTC. Protein sequence: CASSQQRTGEKYGYTF.

The rearrangement uses TRBV5-1 and TRBJ2-5; 8 bases line up with TRBD2. The DNA end favors TRBJ2-7, so the J call may be wrong. Per the germline V gene, CDR1 is SGHRS and CDR2 is YFSETQ. The CDR3 contains 16 residues. The CDR3 DNA reads TGCGCCAGCAGACCGTCGATTCCCCGAGGACTAGCCGAGCAGTACTTC. Residues: CASRPSIPRGLAEQYF.

This clonotype was observed many times. V is TRBV3-1 and J is TRBJ2-7; maybe TRBD2 (5 bases). The length of the CDR3 is 14 residues. Germline CDR1 and CDR2: LGHDT and YNNKEL (reference sequence). Deletions cut 4 bases from V and 5 bases from J, with 15 bases between. For the CDR3, the DNA is TGTGCCAGCAGCCCTAATGAGGGTTCCAACGAGCAGTACTTC. Its protein product is CASSPNEGSNEQYF.

The chain links TRBV12-3 or TRBV12-4 to TRBJ2-4; D may correspond to TRBD1 or TRBD2 (6 bases each). CDR3 length: 17 residues. The V gene lost 3 bases and the J gene lost 1 base, with 16 bases spanning the gap. CDR3 nucleotide sequence: TGTGCCAGCAGTTTTGGGAGGCCGGGGGCGGCCAAAAACATTCAGTACTTC. This encodes CASSFGRPGAAKNIQYF.

This clonotype was seen more than once but under ten times. The chain has TRBV24-1 and TRBJ2-7, with D tentatively TRBD2 (5 bases). CDR1 is KGHDR and CDR2 is SFDVKD in the germline V gene. V was clipped by 3 bases and J by 4 bases, with 18 bases between them. The CDR3 has 16 residues. CDR3: CATSDSVGEGLYEQYF. The CDR3, as DNA: TGTGCCACCAGTGATAGCGTGGGAGAGGGTCTTTACGAGCAGTACTTC.

The table lists this clonotype with a few counts. The chain has TRBV20-1 and TRBJ2-5; the D is unclear. Trimming removed 0 bases from V and 11 bases from J, with 16 bases in between. The CDR3 is 13 residues long. Germline CDR1 reads DFQATT; CDR2 reads SNEGSKA (reference sequence). CDR3 DNA: TGCAGTGCTAGAGATCAAGTCGTTAATGAGCAGTACTTC. Translated: CSARDQVVNEQYF.